This paragraph covers one T cell receptor beta chain sequence. The method was immunoSEQ multiplex PCR; TCRdb's version includes in-frame clones alone and lacks a portion of them. Of some 400,000 clones listed, 85% to 90% are singletons. The sample originates from a study of blood T cell repertoires in COVID-19. On the study more broadly: Acute-phase and convalescent COVID-19 samples originated in the United States, Italy and Spain. The analysed material was cDNA or gDNA that came from T cells, B-cell-depleted T cells, or PBMCs.

CDR3 size: 15 residues. Between the trimmed V and J ends, which lost 3 bases and 2 bases, there was a span of 11 bases. CDR1 LGHDT and CDR2 YNNKEL come from the germline V gene (reference sequence). V is TRBV3-1 (or the pseudogene TRBV3-2) and J is TRBJ1-5; D perhaps matches TRBD1 (6 bases). The receptor's source is a man aged 25 to 40 who had recovered from COVID-19. Material: PBMCs or T cells enriched from blood (not recorded which). The CDR3 loop is CASSQAGAGNQPQHF. CDR3 coding DNA: TGTGCCAGCAGCCAGGCAGGGGCTGGCAATCAGCCCCAGCATTTT.